One T cell receptor beta chain is described in this entry. Antigen unknown. This entry comes from a study of neurological immune-mediated disorders. Study results and caveats: It was HTLV-1-associated myelopathy that showed the most TCR clonal expansion, while multiple sclerosis showed the least, falling below healthy controls. The expanded clones of different subjects shared no CDR3 amino acid sequences (suggesting private repertoires in all groups).

CDR3 size: 15 residues. Germline V gives CDR1 MNHEY, CDR2 SVGAGI. Trimming cost V 3 bases and J 2 bases, with 12 bases left between them. The sorted libraries were prepared using about 900,000 CD4+ or CD8+ T cells that had themselves been sorted. 5'RACE employing 10-nucleotide random UMIs yielded the cDNA. MiXCR was run by TCRdb on the 5' RACE reads, yielding one entry per CDR3 protein. The sample has 30,000 to 35,000 distinct CDR3 sequences, under 30% seen once. This clonotype was obtained from a man in his forties or fifties with HTLV-1-associated myelopathy (HAM/TSP). The chain links TRBV6-5 to TRBJ2-3; tentative D call: TRBD1 (6 bases). Source material: CD4+ T cells from blood. The CDR3 protein is CASSYRNRATDTQYF. The CDR3 nucleotides read TGTGCCAGCAGTTATCGAAACAGGGCCACAGATACGCAGTATTTT.